This is a list of T cell receptor beta chains from one sample in a study of T cells in localized non-small cell lung cancer. The table came from immunoSEQ multiplex PCR; TCRdb's copy has only in-frame clones and leaves some out. Of 45,000 to 55,000 clones listed, 86% were seen once; the top ten hold about 20%. The sample was peripheral blood, taken before any cancer treatment. These receptors were collected from a male donor aged 60 or over with stage III squamous cell lung carcinoma. Each CDR3 is given with its conserved first and last residue. The D gene is left open where the match is weak. Expanded clones get a size class; other rows say once, few or many, or leave the size out.

>.|TRBJ2-7|.|TRBV15
CATSTGQLYEQYF
>.|TRBJ2-1|TRBD2|TRBV18
CASTKAGRYNEQFF
>.|TRBJ1-5|TRBD1|TRBV4-1
CASSQPPTGQGAQPQHF
>.|TRBJ2-3|.|TRBV7-3
CASSPQGDTQYF
>.|TRBJ2-7|.|TRBV9
CASSLGPSSYEQYF
>.|TRBJ1-1|.|TRBV7-9
CASSRPYRVTEAFF
>.|TRBJ2-5|.|TRBV19
CASSILGSFWETQYF
>.|TRBJ2-2|TRBD1|TRBV25-1
CASRLGGPGELFF
>.|TRBJ2-1|TRBD2|TRBV2
CASSTRTSGRAENEQFF
>.|TRBJ1-2|.|TRBV19
CASRESGGGYTF
>.|TRBJ2-3|TRBD2|TRBV4-1
CASSQDSLAGGTDTQYF
>.|TRBJ1-1|.|TRBV18
CASSDYGGPENTEAFF
>few|TRBJ2-7|.|TRBV13
CASSSRRGYEQYF
>once|TRBJ1-2|TRBD1|TRBV6-6
CASSFNSRTGYGYTF
>.|TRBJ1-1|.|TRBV5-6
CASSLLFDRWENEAFF
>once|TRBJ1-1|.|TRBV5-8
CASSPGDFRRHTEAFF
>.|TRBJ2-1|TRBD2|TRBV11-2
CASSSVGLAGPSGEQFF
>.|TRBJ2-1|TRBD2|TRBV5-4
CASSLRLAGGNEQFF
>few|TRBJ1-5|.|TRBV6-5
CASSEGGGNQPQHF
>.|TRBJ1-1|.|TRBV5-8
CASTATRIRNTEAFF
>.|TRBJ1-1|TRBD1|TRBV13
CASSSRQGLEGTEAFF
>.|TRBJ2-3|.|TRBV11-2
CASSLTPDTQYF
>.|TRBJ1-2|.|TRBV9
CASSVESNYGYTF
>.|TRBJ2-3|.|TRBV6-6
CASRLDLSTDTQYF
>few|TRBJ2-1|TRBD2|TRBV9
CASSSSTSGRFRDNEQFF
>.|TRBJ1-2|.|TRBV2
CASSGAGPMGYGYTF
>.|TRBJ1-6|.|TRBV27
CASSLSPVLDSPLHF
>.|TRBJ1-2|.|TRBV9
CASSEGRRSVYGYTF
>.|TRBJ1-1|.|TRBV5-1
CASSFGGMNTEAFF
>.|TRBJ1-2|TRBD1|TRBV4-3
CASSPNRGQANGYTF
>.|TRBJ1-1|TRBD1|TRBV4-1
CASRDRARSAEAFF
>.|TRBJ1-5|.|TRBV19
CASSIGGPGSNQPQHF
>.|TRBJ2-2|.|TRBV18
CASSPDGGELFF
>.|TRBJ2-2|.|TRBV10-3
CAISERTGNTGELFF
>once|TRBJ2-1|.|TRBV4-1
CASSQPPFSYNEQFF
>.|TRBJ1-2|.|TRBV21-1
CASSKVLNSDRVHGYTF
>.|TRBJ2-3|.|TRBV7-2
CASSLGVGTTDTQYF
>.|TRBJ2-7|.|TRBV21-1
CASSKFSWTDGTESYEQYF
>.|TRBJ2-7|.|TRBV9
CASSVDPRYEQYF
>few|TRBJ2-1|TRBD2|TRBV29-1
CSVALAGVNEQFF
>.|TRBJ2-5|TRBD1|TRBV19
CASSTRGQGQETQYF
>.|TRBJ1-2|TRBD1|TRBV18
CASSPGTEYGYTF
>.|TRBJ1-1|.|TRBV9
CASSVVQGDTEAFF
>.|TRBJ1-5|.|TRBV7-8
CASSLMSLGVVGSNQPQHF
>few|TRBJ1-1|.|TRBV6-5
CASSYRGGNLEAFF
>.|TRBJ1-1|.|TRBV7-3
CASSLDLGAEAFF
>.|TRBJ1-5|.|TRBV19
CASSIPGLGNQPQHF
>.|TRBJ1-2|.|TRBV5-4
CASSQPGRINYGYTF
>.|TRBJ1-1|TRBD1|TRBV12-5
CASGLANRGSEAFF
>.|TRBJ2-7|TRBD1|TRBV7-3
CASSPEDRGYEQYF
>few|TRBJ1-5|.|TRBV9
CASSVGGAGNQPQHF